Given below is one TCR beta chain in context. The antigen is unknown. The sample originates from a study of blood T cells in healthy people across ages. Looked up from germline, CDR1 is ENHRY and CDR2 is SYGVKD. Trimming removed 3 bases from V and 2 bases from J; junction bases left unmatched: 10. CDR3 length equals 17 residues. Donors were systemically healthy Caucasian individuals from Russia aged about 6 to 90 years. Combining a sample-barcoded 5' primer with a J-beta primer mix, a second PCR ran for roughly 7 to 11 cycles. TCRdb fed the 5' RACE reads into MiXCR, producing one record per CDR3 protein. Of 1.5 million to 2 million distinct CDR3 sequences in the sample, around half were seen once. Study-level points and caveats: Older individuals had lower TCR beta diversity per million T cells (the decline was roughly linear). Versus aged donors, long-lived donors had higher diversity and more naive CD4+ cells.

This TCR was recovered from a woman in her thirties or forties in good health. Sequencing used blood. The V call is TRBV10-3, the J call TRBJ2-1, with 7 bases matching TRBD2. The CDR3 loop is CAISEGKRGPTYNEQFF. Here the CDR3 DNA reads TGTGCCATCAGTGAAGGGAAGCGGGGCCCTACCTACAATGAGCAGTTCTTC.